The next 8 T cell receptor beta chains were all read from a single sample in a study of T cell responses to AZD1222 COVID-19 vaccine. The data were produced by immunoSEQ multiplex PCR, yet TCRdb's version contains in-frame clones alone and is incomplete. Altogether about 120,000 clones are present, around 92% being singletons, with the ten largest covering 2.5% to 3%. The source material was peripheral blood, sampled on day 0 of AZD1222 vaccination. Source of these receptors: an adult in good health.

The genes are TRBV20-1 and TRBJ2-1; 7 bases match TRBD2. The length of the CDR3 is 12 residues. V trimming: 3 bases; J trimming: 9 bases; junction bases outside the gene matches: 5. Germline-derived CDR1 and CDR2 are DFQATT and SNEGSKA (reference sequence). The CDR3: CSASRGRTEQFF. The CDR3 region has the DNA TGCAGTGCTAGTCGCGGGAGAACTGAGCAGTTCTTC.

Here the CDR3 reads CAWSVEGGQPQHF. CDR3 nucleotide sequence: TGTGCCTGGAGTGTAGAGGGAGGTCAGCCCCAGCATTTT. The chain joins TRBV30 to TRBJ1-5; no firm D call. Looked up from germline, CDR1 is GTSNPN and CDR2 is SVGIG (reference sequence). This CDR3 spans 13 amino acids. Between the trimmed V and J ends, which lost 0 bases and 6 bases, there was a span of 9 bases.

The chain carries TRBV5-1 and TRBJ2-7; 9 nucleotides line up with TRBD2. Per germline, CDR1 SGHRS and CDR2 YFSETQ. This CDR3 comprises 14 residues. Trimming took 3 bases from V and 2 from J; bases not matched to a gene: 3. The CDR3 region is CASSSLAGTYEQYF. The CDR3 nucleotides are TGCGCCAGCAGCTCTCTAGCGGGAACCTACGAGCAGTACTTC.

This clone was seen a single time. J is TRBJ2-1 and V is TRBV9; D remains ambiguous. This CDR3 has 12 amino acids. V lost 4 bases and J 8 bases, leaving 10 bases between the germline ends. From germline, CDR1 is SGDLS and CDR2 YYNGEE. CDR3 nucleotide sequence: TGTGCCAGCAGCCTGTCTGGGTATGAGCAGTTCTTC. Its translation: CASSLSGYEQFF.

The genes are TRBV27 and TRBJ1-5; D remains unclear. The CDR3 totals 15 residues. The germline CDR1 and CDR2 sequences are MNHEY and SMNVEV (reference sequence). Trimming stripped 7 bases from V and 2 bases from J, with 15 bases between. CDR3 amino acids: CASKDGGDGNQPQHF. For the CDR3, the DNA is TGTGCCAGCAAGGACGGTGGGGATGGCAATCAGCCCCAGCATTTT.

The V gene is TRBV2, the J gene TRBJ1-2; D perhaps matches TRBD1 (5 bases). CDR1 and CDR2 from the germline V gene are SNHLY and FYNNEI. The CDR3 spans 13 residues. V was cut by 4 bases and J by 7 bases, with 13 bases left in between. For the CDR3, the DNA is TGTGCCAGCAGTGTGGCCCGGGACCCTGGCTACACCTTC. Its translation is CASSVARDPGYTF.

The J gene is TRBJ2-7, the V gene TRBV4-1, with D uncertain. The V and J ends lost 0 bases and 4 bases respectively, with 4 bases between them. The CDR3 spans 12 residues. Germline CDR1 reads MGHRA; CDR2 reads YSYEKL. The CDR3 loop reads CASSQDQYEQYF. CDR3 DNA sequence: TGCGCCAGCAGCCAAGATCAGTACGAGCAGTACTTC.

The V gene is TRBV19, the J gene TRBJ1-5; tentatively, D is TRBD1 (5 bases). Per the germline V gene, CDR1 is LNHDA and CDR2 is SQIVND (reference sequence). The CDR3 is 14 amino acids. V was cut by 7 bases and J by 7 bases, with 17 bases left in between. Here the CDR3 DNA reads TGTGCCAGTACCCCCCCGGGGGGGTGGCAGCCCCAGCATTTT. The encoded protein is CASTPPGGWQPQHF.